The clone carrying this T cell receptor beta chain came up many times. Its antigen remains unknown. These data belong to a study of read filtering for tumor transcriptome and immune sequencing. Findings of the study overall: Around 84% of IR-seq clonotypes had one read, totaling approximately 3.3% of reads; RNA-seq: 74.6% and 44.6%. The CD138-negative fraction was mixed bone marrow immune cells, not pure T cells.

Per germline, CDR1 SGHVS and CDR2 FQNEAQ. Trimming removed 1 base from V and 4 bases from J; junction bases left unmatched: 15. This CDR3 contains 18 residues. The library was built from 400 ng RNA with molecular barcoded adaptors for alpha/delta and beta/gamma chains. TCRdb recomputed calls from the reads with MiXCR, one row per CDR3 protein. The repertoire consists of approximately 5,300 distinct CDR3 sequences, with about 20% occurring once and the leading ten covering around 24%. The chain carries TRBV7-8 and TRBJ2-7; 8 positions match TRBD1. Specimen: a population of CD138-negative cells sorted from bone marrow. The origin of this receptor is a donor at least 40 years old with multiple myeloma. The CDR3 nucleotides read TGTGCCAGCAGCTTAGTAGGGGGGCAGGGGGCGGTCCTGTACGAGCAGTACTTC. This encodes CASSLVGGQGAVLYEQYF.